Listed below are T cell receptor beta chains from one sample, sequenced in a study of blood T cell repertoires in COVID-19. Clones were sequenced by immunoSEQ multiplex PCR, and TCRdb holds only the in-frame ones, with some missing. The data show under 350,000 clones, around 90% seen once. Input material: PBMCs or T cells enriched from blood (not recorded which). The source of these receptors is a woman aged 40 to 49 who had recovered from COVID-19. Each CDR3 is given with its conserved first and last residue. The D gene is left open where the match is weak. Expanded clones get a size class; other rows say once, few or many, or leave the size out.

V gene	D gene	J gene	clone size	CDR3 DNA	CDR3 protein
TRBV11-2	NA	TRBJ1-1	NA	TGTGCCAGCAGTCCGACAGTTATGAACACTGAAGCTTTCTTT	CASSPTVMNTEAFF
TRBV5-1	TRBD1	TRBJ1-2	NA	TGCGCCAGCAACACCGGGACAGGGGCTGTTGGCTACACCTTC	CASNTGTGAVGYTF
TRBV5-6	TRBD1	TRBJ1-5	NA	TGTGCCAGCAGCTCTGGACAGGGTCAAAAGCCCCAGCATTTT	CASSSGQGQKPQHF
TRBV6-5	TRBD2	TRBJ2-3	once	TGTGCCAGCCGAAGGGCAAGCGGGAGAACAGATACGCAGTATTTT	CASRRASGRTDTQYF
TRBV5-6	TRBD1	TRBJ1-2	NA	TGTGCCAGCAGCTGGGACAGGGGCGGGTATGGCTACACCTTC	CASSWDRGGYGYTF
TRBV30	TRBD2	TRBJ2-2	NA	TGTGCCTGGACTAGCGGGAAGACCGGGGAGCTGTTTTTT	CAWTSGKTGELFF
TRBV5-6	NA	TRBJ1-5	NA	TGTGCCAGCAGCTTGAGGGGGAACGATCAGCCCCAGCATTTT	CASSLRGNDQPQHF
TRBV19	NA	TRBJ2-7	NA	TGTGCCAGTAGTATAGTGTTTAGCGGCAGCTCCTACGAGCAGTACTTC	CASSIVFSGSSYEQYF
TRBV5-4	NA	TRBJ1-3	once	TGTGCCAGCAGCGACCAGGGGTATCCTGGAAACACCATATATTTT	CASSDQGYPGNTIYF
TRBV9	TRBD1	TRBJ1-3	NA	TGTGCCAGCAGCGTATATGACAGGGGACTTGCTGGAAACACCATATATTTT	CASSVYDRGLAGNTIYF
TRBV27	NA	TRBJ2-3	NA	TGTGCCAGCAGTTTCCTAAAGCCCGAGGGAACAGATACGCAGTATTTT	CASSFLKPEGTDTQYF
TRBV27	TRBD1	TRBJ2-1	few	TGTGCCAGCAGGGAACGGACAGGGGGGTCCTACAATGAGCAGTTCTTC	CASRERTGGSYNEQFF
TRBV9	NA	TRBJ1-6	NA	TGTGCCAGCAGCGCTCCCAGGGGCCAGCCTATTTATAATTCACCCCTCCACTTT	CASSAPRGQPIYNSPLHF
TRBV3-1/TRBV3-2	NA	TRBJ1-1	NA	TGTGCCAGCAGCCAAGATCTGAGGGTCAGGACTTTCTTT	CASSQDLRVRTFF
TRBV29-1	NA	TRBJ1-1	few	TGCAGCGTCGCCCAGGGATACGCTGAAGCTTTCTTT	CSVAQGYAEAFF
TRBV30	NA	TRBJ1-1	NA	TGTGCCTGGAGTGATACAGGGAACACTGAAGCTTTCTTT	CAWSDTGNTEAFF
TRBV10-1	NA	TRBJ2-7	NA	TGCGCCAGCAGTGAGGGAGGGGTATCCTACGAGCAGTACTTC	CASSEGGVSYEQYF
TRBV5-1	NA	TRBJ2-7	once	TGCGCCAGCAGCTCGGCCGGGGGAACATCTTCCTACGAGCAGTACTTC	CASSSAGGTSSYEQYF
TRBV2	NA	TRBJ1-2	NA	TGTGCCAGCAGTGCATCAAACTCGGGGTATGGCTACACCTTC	CASSASNSGYGYTF
TRBV7-9	NA	TRBJ2-3	once	TGTGCCAGCAGCGTGGGGGACTCCACCATCACAGATACGCAGTATTTT	CASSVGDSTITDTQYF
TRBV4-1	TRBD2	TRBJ2-7	once	TGCGCCAGCAGCCATAAGCCCTTAGCGGGAGGGGAAGGGTACGAGCAGTACTTC	CASSHKPLAGGEGYEQYF
TRBV7-3	NA	TRBJ2-1	NA	TGTGCCAGCAGCTTTCGCGACAGTACAAGTGAGCAGTTCTTC	CASSFRDSTSEQFF
TRBV30	NA	TRBJ1-3	NA	TGTGCCTGGAGTGTCCCTGGGTCGACAGCTGGAAACACCATATATTTT	CAWSVPGSTAGNTIYF
TRBV13	TRBD1	TRBJ1-4	NA	TGTGCCAGCAGCCGACAGGGGGCCGGTGAAAAACTGTTTTTT	CASSRQGAGEKLFF
TRBV18	TRBD1	TRBJ2-5	NA	TGTGCCAGCTCACCCCCCGGGACAGGGAACACGAAGACCCAGTACTTC	CASSPPGTGNTKTQYF
TRBV11-2	NA	TRBJ2-3	NA	TGTGCCAGCAGCCCCCGGAGGGCCGCAGATACGCAGTATTTT	CASSPRRAADTQYF
TRBV7-9	NA	TRBJ1-1	NA	TGTGCCAGCAGCCCATCCGCCCGGACAGACACTGAAGCTTTCTTT	CASSPSARTDTEAFF
TRBV5-1	NA	TRBJ2-2	NA	TGCGCCAGCAGCTTGGCACCCACAGGGACCACCCCTCCCGGGGAGCTGTTTTTT	CASSLAPTGTTPPGELFF
TRBV2	NA	TRBJ1-2	NA	TGTGCCAGCAGTGTCATGGATCAGGGTGGCTACACCTTC	CASSVMDQGGYTF
TRBV29-1	TRBD2	TRBJ2-3	NA	TGCAGCGTTGAAGGGGCTAAGCGGGGGGGCACAGATACGCAGTATTTT	CSVEGAKRGGTDTQYF
TRBV4-1	TRBD1	TRBJ1-1	NA	TGCGCCAGCAGCGACCACGACAGGGACACTGAAACTTTCTTT	CASSDHDRDTETFF
TRBV27	TRBD1	TRBJ2-2	NA	TGTGCCAGCAGTTTAAGGCCCCCCGGGGACAGGGGGCGAAGGACCGGGGAGCTGTTTTTT	CASSLRPPGDRGRRTGELFF
TRBV18	TRBD1	TRBJ1-2	NA	TGTGCCAGCTCGACTACAGGGGGTCTAGATGGCTACACCTTC	CASSTTGGLDGYTF
TRBV7-8	TRBD2	TRBJ2-2	NA	TGTGCCAGCAGCACCCAAGCGGGAGGAAACACCGGGGAGCTGTTTTTT	CASSTQAGGNTGELFF
TRBV15	NA	TRBJ1-2	once	TGTGCCACCAGCAGAGATTCGGGAAGCTATGGCTACACCTTC	CATSRDSGSYGYTF
TRBV2	TRBD2	TRBJ2-1	NA	TGTGCCAGCAGTGAAATGACTAGCTCCTTGAGTGAGCAGTTCTTC	CASSEMTSSLSEQFF
TRBV18	NA	TRBJ2-3	NA	TGTGCCAGCTCATTCAGGGGCCCCTCGGGCACAGATACGCAGTATTTT	CASSFRGPSGTDTQYF
TRBV12-5	TRBD2	TRBJ2-1	NA	TGTGCTAGTGGCCCTACTCTTAGTCGCGGGGGGAGTACGAATGAGCAGTTCTTC	CASGPTLSRGGSTNEQFF
TRBV20-1	NA	TRBJ1-1	NA	TGCAGTGCTAAACGACAGGTTGAAGCTTTCTTT	CSAKRQVEAFF
TRBV24-1	NA	TRBJ2-7	NA	TGTGCCACCAGTGATTTCGCGCCTCGCTACGAGCAGTACTTC	CATSDFAPRYEQYF
TRBV27	NA	TRBJ1-6	NA	TGTGCCAGCAGTTTATGGGGGGTATTTGGGAATTCACCCCTCCACTTT	CASSLWGVFGNSPLHF
TRBV2	NA	TRBJ2-3	NA	TGTGCCAGCAAGGCGGACACAGATACGCAGTATTTT	CASKADTDTQYF
TRBV6-1	TRBD1	TRBJ1-1	NA	TGTGCCAGCAGTGAAGCCGGACAGGGGTTTACTGAAGCTTTCTTT	CASSEAGQGFTEAFF
TRBV7-3	TRBD1	TRBJ2-7	NA	TGTGCCAGCAGCTCCCAAAAGGGGGCTCCCTACGAGCAGTACTTC	CASSSQKGAPYEQYF
TRBV6-2/TRBV6-3	TRBD1	TRBJ1-2	NA	TGTGCCAGCAGTTACCTGAGACAGGGCGGCTACACCTTC	CASSYLRQGGYTF
TRBV6-5	TRBD2	TRBJ2-1	NA	TGTGCCAGCAGGGTGCGAGGGACTAGTTACAATGAGCAGTTCTTC	CASRVRGTSYNEQFF
TRBV10-1	NA	TRBJ1-1	NA	TGCGCCAGCAGTGAGTCCGGGAGCGACACTGAAGCTTTCTTT	CASSESGSDTEAFF
TRBV5-1	TRBD1	TRBJ1-6	NA	TGCGCCAGCAGCTCGGGACAGCGAACCAATTCACCCCTCCACTTT	CASSSGQRTNSPLHF
TRBV12-3/TRBV12-4	NA	TRBJ1-5	NA	TGTGCCAGCAGTTTCCGGAGCAATCAGCCCCAGCATTTT	CASSFRSNQPQHF
TRBV18	NA	TRBJ2-2	NA	TGTGCCAGCTCACCCGGGATCCAGCACACCGGGGAGCTGTTTTTT	CASSPGIQHTGELFF